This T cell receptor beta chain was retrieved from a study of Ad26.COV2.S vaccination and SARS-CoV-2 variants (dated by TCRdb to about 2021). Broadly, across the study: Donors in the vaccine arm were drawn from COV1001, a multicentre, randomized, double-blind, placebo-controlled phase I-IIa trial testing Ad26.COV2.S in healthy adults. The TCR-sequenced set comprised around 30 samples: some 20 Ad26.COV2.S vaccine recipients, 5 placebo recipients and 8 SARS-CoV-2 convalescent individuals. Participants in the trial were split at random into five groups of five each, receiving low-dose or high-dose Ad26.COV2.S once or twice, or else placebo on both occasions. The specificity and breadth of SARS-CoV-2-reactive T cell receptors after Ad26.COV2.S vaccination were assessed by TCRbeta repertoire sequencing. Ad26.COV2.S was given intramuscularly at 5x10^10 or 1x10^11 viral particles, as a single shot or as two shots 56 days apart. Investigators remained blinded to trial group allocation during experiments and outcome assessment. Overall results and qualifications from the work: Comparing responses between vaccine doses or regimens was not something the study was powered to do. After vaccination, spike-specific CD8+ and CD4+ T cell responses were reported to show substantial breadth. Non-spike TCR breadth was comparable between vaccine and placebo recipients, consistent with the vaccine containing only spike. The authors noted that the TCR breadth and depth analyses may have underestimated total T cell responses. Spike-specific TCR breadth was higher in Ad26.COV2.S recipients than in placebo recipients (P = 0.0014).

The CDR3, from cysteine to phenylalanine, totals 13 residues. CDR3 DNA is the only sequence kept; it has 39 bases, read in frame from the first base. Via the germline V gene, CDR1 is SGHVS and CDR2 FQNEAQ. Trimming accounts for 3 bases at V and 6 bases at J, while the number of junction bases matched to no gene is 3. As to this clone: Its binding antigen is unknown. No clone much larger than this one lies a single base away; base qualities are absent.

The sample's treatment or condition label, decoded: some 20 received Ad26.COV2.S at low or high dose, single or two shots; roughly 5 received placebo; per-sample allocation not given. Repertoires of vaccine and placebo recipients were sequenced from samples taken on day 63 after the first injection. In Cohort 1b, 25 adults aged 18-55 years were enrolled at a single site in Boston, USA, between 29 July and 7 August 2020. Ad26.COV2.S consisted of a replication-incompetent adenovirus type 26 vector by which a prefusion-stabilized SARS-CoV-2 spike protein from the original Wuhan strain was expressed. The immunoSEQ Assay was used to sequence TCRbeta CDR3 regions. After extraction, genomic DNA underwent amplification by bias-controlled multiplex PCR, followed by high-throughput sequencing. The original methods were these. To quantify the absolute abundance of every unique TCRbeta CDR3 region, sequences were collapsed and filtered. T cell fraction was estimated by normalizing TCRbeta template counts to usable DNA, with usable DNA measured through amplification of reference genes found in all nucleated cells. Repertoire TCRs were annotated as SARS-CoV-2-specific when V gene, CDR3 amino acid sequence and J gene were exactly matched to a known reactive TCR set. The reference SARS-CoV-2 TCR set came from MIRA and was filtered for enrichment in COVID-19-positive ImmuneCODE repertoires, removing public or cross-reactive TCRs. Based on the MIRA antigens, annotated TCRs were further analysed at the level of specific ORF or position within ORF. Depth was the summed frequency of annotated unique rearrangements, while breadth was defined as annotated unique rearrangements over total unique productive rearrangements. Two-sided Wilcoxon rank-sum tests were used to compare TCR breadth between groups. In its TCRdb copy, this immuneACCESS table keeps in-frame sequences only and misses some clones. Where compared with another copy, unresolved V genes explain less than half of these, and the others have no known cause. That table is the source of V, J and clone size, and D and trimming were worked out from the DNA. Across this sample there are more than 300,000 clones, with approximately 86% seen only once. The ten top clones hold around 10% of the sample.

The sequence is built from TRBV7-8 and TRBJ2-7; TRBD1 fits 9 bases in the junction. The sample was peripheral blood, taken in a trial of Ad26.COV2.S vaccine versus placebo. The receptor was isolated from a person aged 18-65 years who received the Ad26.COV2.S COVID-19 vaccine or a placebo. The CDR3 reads CASSFTGGGEQYF. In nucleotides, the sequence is TGTGCCAGCAGCTTCACAGGGGGCGGCGAGCAGTACTTC.